The rows below give T cell receptor beta chains drawn from one sample of a study of CD8+ T cells in alopecia areata. TCRdb's copy holds only in-frame clones and misses some; the assay was immunoSEQ multiplex PCR. In the table there are roughly 120,000 clones, less than 80% of which are singletons. Sequences were obtained from CD4+ T cells sorted from blood. The receptors originated from a human donor in good health. The conserved cysteine and the conserved F or W are not part of the CDR3 here. The order of the fields is J gene, V gene, D gene, CDR3 protein. The D gene is left open where the match is weak.

J: TRBJ1-4; V: TRBV6-5; D: NA; CDR3: ASSLGHPEKLF
J: TRBJ1-2; V: TRBV6-1; D: NA; CDR3: ASRDRGYYGYT
J: TRBJ2-3; V: TRBV2; D: TRBD1; CDR3: ASKTGAATDTQY
J: TRBJ1-2; V: TRBV30; D: NA; CDR3: AYRGGYGYT
J: TRBJ1-3; V: TRBV29-1; D: NA; CDR3: SVEDHLNTIY
J: TRBJ2-5; V: TRBV2; D: NA; CDR3: ASSVGETQY
J: TRBJ2-5; V: TRBV15; D: TRBD1; CDR3: ATSRGQQETQY
J: TRBJ1-1; V: TRBV29-1; D: NA; CDR3: SVVRERDSEAF
J: TRBJ1-5; V: TRBV4-1; D: NA; CDR3: ASSHQGSPQH
J: TRBJ1-1; V: TRBV4-1; D: NA; CDR3: ASSQVPSVNTEAF
J: TRBJ2-3; V: TRBV9; D: TRBD2; CDR3: ASSPVGLARTDTQY
J: TRBJ2-7; V: TRBV28; D: TRBD1; CDR3: ASSPGQAPAIEQY
J: TRBJ2-7; V: TRBV18; D: NA; CDR3: ASSQGYEQY
J: TRBJ2-3; V: TRBV5-1; D: NA; CDR3: ASSLTTPSTDTQY
J: TRBJ2-7; V: TRBV11-1; D: NA; CDR3: ASSLTQDYEQY
J: TRBJ1-6; V: TRBV2; D: NA; CDR3: ASSPGAGNSPLH
J: TRBJ1-2; V: TRBV4-2; D: NA; CDR3: ASSQGRDNYGYT
J: TRBJ2-7; V: TRBV27; D: NA; CDR3: ASSFWDKTYEQY
J: TRBJ1-5; V: TRBV30; D: TRBD1; CDR3: AWSAQGGNQPQH
J: TRBJ2-4; V: TRBV2; D: NA; CDR3: ASGLLGLAKNIQY
J: TRBJ2-3; V: TRBV25-1; D: TRBD2; CDR3: ASRTSGVPDTQY
J: TRBJ1-6; V: TRBV9; D: NA; CDR3: ASSAQGSASPLH